The rows below give T cell receptor beta chains drawn from one sample of a study of shared clonotypes between healthy human individuals. Clones were sequenced by immunoSEQ multiplex PCR, and TCRdb holds only the in-frame ones, with some missing. Of roughly 1,600,000 clones listed, approximately 98.5% were seen once; the top ten hold approximately 0.4%. Sequenced: naive CD4+ T cells sorted from blood. Receptors originate from a man aged 25 to 45 in good health. The CDR3 runs from the conserved cysteine through the conserved F or W. The D gene is left open where the match is weak. Size tells how often a clone was seen (once, few, many) or the class of an expanded clone, and some rows leave it out.

v_gene,d_gene,j_gene,abundance,CDR3nt,CDR3aa
TRBV29-1,NA,TRBJ1-4,NA,TGCAGCGTAAGGGGCCTAAATGAAAAACTGTTTTTT,CSVRGLNEKLFF
TRBV5-6,TRBD2,TRBJ2-5,NA,TGTGCCAGCAGCCCCGGGACTAGCGGGTGGTACCAAGAGACCCAGTACTTC,CASSPGTSGWYQETQYF
TRBV18,NA,TRBJ1-5,NA,TGTGCCAGCTCACGCGTAGGGGATCAGCCCCAGCATTTT,CASSRVGDQPQHF
TRBV28,TRBD1,TRBJ2-7,NA,TGTGCCAGCATGGGACAGAAAACCTACGAGCAGTACTTC,CASMGQKTYEQYF
TRBV19,NA,TRBJ1-5,NA,TGTGCCAGCCGGGACATCAACTATAGCAATCAGCCCCAGCATTTT,CASRDINYSNQPQHF
TRBV5-1,NA,TRBJ2-5,NA,TGCGCCAGCAGCTTGGGGGCGAGGAGCGAGACCCAGTACTTC,CASSLGARSETQYF
TRBV5-6,NA,TRBJ2-7,once,TGTGCCAGCAGCCCACCCCCATGGGGCACTGACTCCTACGAGCAGTACTTC,CASSPPPWGTDSYEQYF
TRBV28,TRBD2,TRBJ2-1,NA,TGTGCCAGCAGTTCCTCCCGGGGTAGCGGGAGGATCGATGAGCAGTTCTTC,CASSSSRGSGRIDEQFF
TRBV7-3,TRBD2,TRBJ2-3,once,TGTGCCAGCAGCGCGGGACTAGCAGATACGCAGTATTTT,CASSAGLADTQYF
TRBV5-1,NA,TRBJ2-7,NA,TGCGCCAGCAGCTTGAAAGGGCCCACCTACGAGCAGTACTTC,CASSLKGPTYEQYF
TRBV15,NA,TRBJ1-1,NA,TGTGCCACCAGCATTACCCGACCGTTGAACACTGAAGCTTTCTTT,CATSITRPLNTEAFF
TRBV5-1,TRBD2,TRBJ2-3,NA,TGCGCCAGCAGCCCCGGACTAGTCACAGATACGCAGTATTTT,CASSPGLVTDTQYF
TRBV6-5,NA,TRBJ1-1,NA,TGTGCCAGCAGTCGGGGCCTGAACACTGAAGCTTTCTTT,CASSRGLNTEAFF
TRBV5-6,TRBD1,TRBJ2-5,NA,TGTGCCAGCAGCGGGACAGGGAGAGAGACCCAGTACTTC,CASSGTGRETQYF
TRBV6-7,TRBD2,TRBJ2-1,NA,TGTGCCAGCAGGCAAAAGACTAGCGGGAGCCACAATGAGCAGTTCTTC,CASRQKTSGSHNEQFF
TRBV7-8,TRBD2,TRBJ2-7,NA,TGTGCCAGCAGCCTCGGACTAGCGCTCTACGAGCAGTACTTC,CASSLGLALYEQYF
TRBV27,NA,TRBJ2-7,NA,TGTGCCAGCAGTTCAAGAACGAGAGACTACGAGCAGTACTTC,CASSSRTRDYEQYF
TRBV28,NA,TRBJ1-4,NA,TGTGCCAGCAGCCTGTTGGGGGCAACTAATGAAAAACTGTTTTTT,CASSLLGATNEKLFF
TRBV6-6,NA,TRBJ2-5,NA,TGTGCCAGCAGTTTAATGACAGGATTGAACCAAGAGACCCAGTACTTC,CASSLMTGLNQETQYF
TRBV2,NA,TRBJ2-3,NA,TGTGCCAGCAGAGCCCGGACTAGCACAGATACGCAGTATTTT,CASRARTSTDTQYF
TRBV4-3,TRBD1,TRBJ2-1,NA,TGCGCCAGCAGCCCCCGGACAGGGAGAGAGCAGTTCTTC,CASSPRTGREQFF
TRBV18,TRBD2,TRBJ2-7,NA,TGTGCCAGCTCACCAACGGGGACTATTTACGAGCAGTACTTC,CASSPTGTIYEQYF
TRBV28,NA,TRBJ1-5,NA,TGTGCCAGCCTCGACAACAGGCAAAATCAGCCCCAGCATTTT,CASLDNRQNQPQHF
TRBV28,NA,TRBJ1-1,NA,TGTGCCAGCAGTACGCGGACAGCCATGAACACTGAAGCTTTCTTT,CASSTRTAMNTEAFF
TRBV5-1,NA,TRBJ1-1,NA,TGCGCCAGCAGCTTGTCTGCAGGGTACACTGAAGCTTTCTTT,CASSLSAGYTEAFF
TRBV19,NA,TRBJ2-3,NA,TGTGCCAGTAGTATTTGGGGGGCGTGGACTACAGATACGCAGTATTTT,CASSIWGAWTTDTQYF
TRBV18,NA,TRBJ1-5,NA,TGTGCCAGCTCACTTTCGGGGGAGAATCAGCCCCAGCATTTT,CASSLSGENQPQHF
TRBV5-4,NA,TRBJ1-1,NA,TGTGCCAGCAGCTCTTGGGGGAACACTGAAGCTTTCTTT,CASSSWGNTEAFF
TRBV6-5,NA,TRBJ1-5,NA,TGTGCCAGCAGTTACTCGGGCAACCACAATCAGCCCCAGCATTTT,CASSYSGNHNQPQHF
TRBV9,NA,TRBJ1-1,NA,TGTGCCAGCAGCGTAGTTTCAGGGGCAGCTTTCTTT,CASSVVSGAAFF
TRBV27,NA,TRBJ2-7,NA,TGTGCCAGTAGGGCGGCAGTAACCCTCTCCTACGAGCAGTACTTC,CASRAAVTLSYEQYF
TRBV19,TRBD1,TRBJ2-2,NA,TGTGCCAGTAGTACGACAGGGGGTTTCACCGGGGAGCTGTTTTTT,CASSTTGGFTGELFF
TRBV7-9,NA,TRBJ2-2,NA,TGTGCCAGCAGCAACACCGGGGAGCTGTTTTTT,CASSNTGELFF
TRBV11-3,NA,TRBJ2-3,NA,TGTGCCAGCAGCTTAGGTCGGGAACACAGCACAGATACGCAGTATTTT,CASSLGREHSTDTQYF
TRBV6-5,NA,TRBJ2-7,once,TGTGCCAGCAGCCTTTGGGGGCACGAGAGGGACGAGCAGTACTTC,CASSLWGHERDEQYF
TRBV9,NA,TRBJ2-7,NA,TGTGCCAGCAGCGTAGACGGTAGCGCCTACGAGCAGTACTTC,CASSVDGSAYEQYF
TRBV7-2,NA,TRBJ1-1,NA,TGTGCCTTCCCACGGGCAGGTGAAGCTTTCTTT,CAFPRAGEAFF
TRBV2,NA,TRBJ1-5,NA,TGTGCCAGCGGTAGCAATCAGCCCCAGCATTTT,CASGSNQPQHF
TRBV28,NA,TRBJ1-2,NA,TGTGCCAGCACAATGGGGGCTTCGGCTGGCTACACCTTC,CASTMGASAGYTF
TRBV15,NA,TRBJ1-5,NA,TGTGCCACCAGCAGAGATGGGAGGGGACTCGGCAATCAGCCCCAGCATTTT,CATSRDGRGLGNQPQHF
TRBV5-6,TRBD2,TRBJ2-3,once,TGTGCCAGCCGTCACGCCGGGACTAGGACGCAGTATTTT,CASRHAGTRTQYF
TRBV9,TRBD1,TRBJ2-7,NA,TGTGCCAGCAGCGTAGTTGGGACAGGGGTGTACGAGCAGTACTTC,CASSVVGTGVYEQYF
TRBV14,NA,TRBJ2-3,NA,TGTGCCAGCAGCCAATCAACGAATACGCAGTATTTT,CASSQSTNTQYF
TRBV9,TRBD1,TRBJ2-6,NA,TGTGCCAGCAGCGTAAGCTATTGGGGGACAGCCTCTGGGGCCAACGTCCTGACTTTC,CASSVSYWGTASGANVLTF
TRBV29-1,NA,TRBJ1-1,NA,TGCAGCGTTGAAACTCGGGCATCCTTTACTGAAGCTTTCTTT,CSVETRASFTEAFF
TRBV5-1,TRBD2,TRBJ2-7,NA,TGCGCCAGCGTGCCAGGGACTAGCGGGAGGGCCTCGTACGAGCAGTACTTC,CASVPGTSGRASYEQYF
TRBV7-2,TRBD2,TRBJ2-3,NA,TGTGCCAGCAGCTTAGGGCTAGCGGGAGGGCCTACAGATACGCAGTATTTT,CASSLGLAGGPTDTQYF
TRBV19,TRBD2,TRBJ2-1,NA,TGTGCCAGTAGTTTCTTTAGTGTGGCTAGCGGGAGGAGCTCCTACAATGAGCAGTTCTTC,CASSFFSVASGRSSYNEQFF
TRBV9,TRBD2,TRBJ2-5,NA,TGTGCCAGCAGCGTAGAGGCGAGCGAGACAGCGGGGTCCCAGTACTTC,CASSVEASETAGSQYF
TRBV2,NA,TRBJ2-3,NA,TGTGCCAGCAGCGAAGACCAGGTTACTACGGGAGATACGCAGTATTTT,CASSEDQVTTGDTQYF
TRBV5-6,TRBD2,TRBJ2-7,NA,TGTGCCAGCAGCTTGACCCCACTAGCGGGAGTTTCCTACGAGCAGTACTTC,CASSLTPLAGVSYEQYF
TRBV27,TRBD2,TRBJ2-1,NA,TGTGCCAGCAGTCCGGGACTAGCGGGAGTAGCATCTAAGTTCTTC,CASSPGLAGVASKFF
TRBV25-1,TRBD1,TRBJ1-1,NA,TGTGCCAGCAGTGGTCAGGGGGCAGGTCCGCAAGCTTTCTTT,CASSGQGAGPQAFF
TRBV18,TRBD1,TRBJ2-7,NA,TGTGCCAGCTCACCACTAGGACAGGGATACGAGCAGTACTTC,CASSPLGQGYEQYF
TRBV7-2,TRBD1,TRBJ2-5,NA,TGTGCCAGCAGCTTCGACAGGGGCGCTTGGGAGACCCAGTACTTC,CASSFDRGAWETQYF
TRBV11-2,NA,TRBJ2-5,NA,TGTGCCAGCAGCCCTAGGCTCGGTACGGAGACCCAGTACTTC,CASSPRLGTETQYF
TRBV4-1,TRBD2,TRBJ2-2,once,TGCGCCAGCAGGTGGGACTACGGAAACACCGGGGAGCTGTTTTTT,CASRWDYGNTGELFF